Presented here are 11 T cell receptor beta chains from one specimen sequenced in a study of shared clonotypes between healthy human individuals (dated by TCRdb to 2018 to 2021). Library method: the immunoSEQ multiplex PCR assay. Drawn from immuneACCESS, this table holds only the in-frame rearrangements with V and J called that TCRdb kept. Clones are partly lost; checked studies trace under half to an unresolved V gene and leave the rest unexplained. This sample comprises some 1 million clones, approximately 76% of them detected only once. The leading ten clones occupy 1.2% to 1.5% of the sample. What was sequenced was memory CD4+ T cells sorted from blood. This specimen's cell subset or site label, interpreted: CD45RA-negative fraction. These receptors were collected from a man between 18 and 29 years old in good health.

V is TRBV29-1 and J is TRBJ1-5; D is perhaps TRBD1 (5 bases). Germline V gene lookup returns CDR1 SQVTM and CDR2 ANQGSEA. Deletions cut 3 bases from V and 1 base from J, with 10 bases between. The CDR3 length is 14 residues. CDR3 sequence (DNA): TGCAGCGTTGAGTTCAGGGAAAGCAATCAGCCCCAGCATTTT. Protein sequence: CSVEFRESNQPQHF.

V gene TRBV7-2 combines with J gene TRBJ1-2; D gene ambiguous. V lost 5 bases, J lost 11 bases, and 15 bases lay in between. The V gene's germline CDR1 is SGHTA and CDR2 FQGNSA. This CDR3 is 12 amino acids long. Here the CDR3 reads CASSETIGRYTF. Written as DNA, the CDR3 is TGTGCCAGCAGCGAAACGATCGGACGTTACACCTTC. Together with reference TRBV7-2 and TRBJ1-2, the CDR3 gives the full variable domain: GAGVSQSPSNKVTEKGKDVELRCDPISGHTALYWYRQSLGQGLEFLIYFQGNSAPDKSGLPSDRFSAERTGGSVSTLTIQRTQQEDSAVYLCASSETIGRYTFGSGTRLTVV.

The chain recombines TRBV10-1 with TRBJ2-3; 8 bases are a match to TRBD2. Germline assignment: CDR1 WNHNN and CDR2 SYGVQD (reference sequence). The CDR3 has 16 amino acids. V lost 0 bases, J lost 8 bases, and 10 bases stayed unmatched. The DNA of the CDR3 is TGCGCCAGCAGTGAGTCAAGGGCGGGGGGAGCTGGTACGCAGTATTTT. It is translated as CASSESRAGGAGTQYF.

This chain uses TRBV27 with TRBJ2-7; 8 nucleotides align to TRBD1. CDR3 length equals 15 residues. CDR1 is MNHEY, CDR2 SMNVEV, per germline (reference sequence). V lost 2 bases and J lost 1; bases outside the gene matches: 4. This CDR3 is CASSLKQGASYEQYF. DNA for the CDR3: TGTGCCAGCAGTTTAAAGCAGGGGGCTTCCTACGAGCAGTACTTC.

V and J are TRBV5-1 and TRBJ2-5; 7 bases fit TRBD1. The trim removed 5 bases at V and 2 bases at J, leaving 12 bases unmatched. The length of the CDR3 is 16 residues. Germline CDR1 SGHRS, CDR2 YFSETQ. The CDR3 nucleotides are TGCGCCAGCAGTCTGATGACAGGGCGAGGGCAAGAGACCCAGTACTTC. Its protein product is CASSLMTGRGQETQYF.

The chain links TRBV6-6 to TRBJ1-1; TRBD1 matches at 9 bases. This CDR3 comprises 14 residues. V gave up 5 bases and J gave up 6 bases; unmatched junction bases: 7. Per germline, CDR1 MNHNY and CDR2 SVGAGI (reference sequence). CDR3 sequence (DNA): TGTGCCAGCAGTCGACAGGGGGAAAAGGCTGAAGCTTTCTTT. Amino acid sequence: CASSRQGEKAEAFF.

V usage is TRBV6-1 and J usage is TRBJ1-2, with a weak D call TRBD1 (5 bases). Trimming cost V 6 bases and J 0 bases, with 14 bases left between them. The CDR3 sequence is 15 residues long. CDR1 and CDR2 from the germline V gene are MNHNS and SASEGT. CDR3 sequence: CASRPRQGSNYGYTF. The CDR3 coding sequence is TGTGCCAGCAGGCCCAGGCAGGGTTCTAACTATGGCTACACCTTC.

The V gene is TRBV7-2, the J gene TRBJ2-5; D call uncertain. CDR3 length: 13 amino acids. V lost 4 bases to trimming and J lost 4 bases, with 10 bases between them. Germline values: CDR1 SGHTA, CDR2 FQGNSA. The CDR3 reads CASSSQLPETQYF. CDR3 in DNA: TGTGCCAGCAGCTCCCAGCTCCCAGAGACCCAGTACTTC.

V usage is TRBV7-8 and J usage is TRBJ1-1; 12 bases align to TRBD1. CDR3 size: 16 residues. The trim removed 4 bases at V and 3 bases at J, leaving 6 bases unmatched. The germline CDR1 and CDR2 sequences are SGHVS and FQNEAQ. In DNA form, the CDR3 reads TGTGCCAGCAGCTGGGGACAGGGGGCGTTTGACACTGAAGCTTTCTTT. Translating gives CASSWGQGAFDTEAFF.

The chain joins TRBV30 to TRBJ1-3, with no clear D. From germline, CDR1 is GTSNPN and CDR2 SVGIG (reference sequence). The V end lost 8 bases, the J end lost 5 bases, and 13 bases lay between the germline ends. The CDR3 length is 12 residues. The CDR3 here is CAGQEARNTIYF. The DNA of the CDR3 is TGTGCCGGTCAGGAGGCCAGAAACACCATATATTTT.

The CDR3 nucleotides read TGTGCCAGCAGCAAGGGTTTACGGCTGACCTCACCCCTCCACTTT. This codes for CASSKGLRLTSPLHF. The chain combines TRBV21-1 with TRBJ1-6. TRBV21-1 is an annotated pseudogene. The CDR3 is 15 amino acids.